A single T cell receptor beta chain is shown here with its context. The data are from a study of T cell changes during pregnancy in multiple sclerosis. The data were produced by immunoSEQ multiplex PCR, yet TCRdb's version contains in-frame clones alone and is incomplete. The sample consists of some 38,000 clones, around 92% of them appearing once. The sequencing here drew on CD8+ T cells from peripheral blood mononuclear cells, taken after pregnancy. This clonotype was sampled from a female donor with multiple sclerosis, enrolled in a pregnancy study.

CDR3 sequence reads: CASSRTVATYEQYF. The DNA of the CDR3 is TGTGCCAGCAGCCGTACGGTCGCGACCTACGAGCAGTACTTC. The chain combines TRBV5-4 with TRBJ2-7; no definite D call. Trimming left V 4 bases short and J 2 bases short, with 13 bases between. The CDR3 loop spans 14 amino acids. Germline lookup yields CDR1 SGHNT and CDR2 YYREEE (reference sequence).